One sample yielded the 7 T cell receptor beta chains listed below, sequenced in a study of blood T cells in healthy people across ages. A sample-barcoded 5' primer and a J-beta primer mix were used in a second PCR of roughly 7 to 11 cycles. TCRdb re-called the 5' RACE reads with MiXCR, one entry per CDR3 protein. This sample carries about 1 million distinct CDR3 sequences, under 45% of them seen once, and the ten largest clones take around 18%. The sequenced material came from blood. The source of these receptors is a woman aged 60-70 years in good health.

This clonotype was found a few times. The chain's CDR3 is CASGVGGTSLNEQFF. CDR3 DNA: TGTGCCAGCGGAGTCGGGGGAACCTCCCTAAATGAGCAGTTCTTC. The V call is TRBV10-3, the J call TRBJ2-1, with D tentatively TRBD2 (6 bases). Trimming stripped 10 bases from V and 7 bases from J, with 23 bases between. The CDR3 covers 15 residues. Germline V gene data show CDR1 as ENHRY and CDR2 as SYGVKD.

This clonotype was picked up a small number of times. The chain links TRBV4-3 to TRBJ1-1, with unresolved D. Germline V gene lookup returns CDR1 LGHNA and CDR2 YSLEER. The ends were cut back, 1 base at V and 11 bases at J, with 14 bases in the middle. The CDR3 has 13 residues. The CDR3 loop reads CASSQGEGGLAFF. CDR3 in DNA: TGCGCCAGCAGCCAAGGTGAAGGTGGGTTGGCTTTCTTT.

CDR3: CASSPPGQGSYNSPLHF. CDR3 in DNA: TGTGCCAGCAGCCCCCCGGGACAGGGTTCCTATAATTCACCCCTCCACTTT. The V and J genes are TRBV28 and TRBJ1-6; 9 bases line up with TRBD1. The length of the CDR3 is 17 residues. V was pared by 6 bases and J by 1 base, with 7 bases of the junction left unmatched. The germline gives CDR1 MDHEN, CDR2 SYDVKM.

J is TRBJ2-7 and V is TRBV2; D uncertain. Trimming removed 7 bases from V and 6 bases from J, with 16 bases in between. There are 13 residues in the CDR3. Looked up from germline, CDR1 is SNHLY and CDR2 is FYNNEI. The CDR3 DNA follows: TGTGCCAGCACCCCGGGCCCCGTTTCCGAGCAGTACTTC. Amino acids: CASTPGPVSEQYF.

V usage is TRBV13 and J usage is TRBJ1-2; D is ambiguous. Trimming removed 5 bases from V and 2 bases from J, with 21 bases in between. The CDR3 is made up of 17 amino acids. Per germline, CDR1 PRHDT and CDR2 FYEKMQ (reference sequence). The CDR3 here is CASSPPLPAGINYGYTF. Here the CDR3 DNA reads TGTGCCAGCAGCCCTCCATTGCCAGCCGGGATCAACTATGGCTACACCTTC.

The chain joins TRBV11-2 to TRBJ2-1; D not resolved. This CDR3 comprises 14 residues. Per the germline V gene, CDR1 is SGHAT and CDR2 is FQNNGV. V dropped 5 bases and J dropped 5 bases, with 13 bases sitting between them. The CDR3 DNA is TGTGCCAGCAGCGTAGCCACCAGAAACAATGAGCAGTTCTTC. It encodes CASSVATRNNEQFF.

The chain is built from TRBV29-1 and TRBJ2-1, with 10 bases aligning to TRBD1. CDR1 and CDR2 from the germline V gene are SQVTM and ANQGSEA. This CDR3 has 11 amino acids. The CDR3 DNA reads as TGCGGCGGGGACAGGGGAAATGAGCAGTTCTTC. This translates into CGGDRGNEQFF.